Below are 26 T cell receptor beta chains sequenced from a single sample in a study of T cell repertoires in cytomegalovirus infection. TCRdb re-analysed the reads in MiXCR, keeping a single row per CDR3 protein. The data show 200,000 to 250,000 distinct CDR3 sequences, roughly 12% seen once. Sequences were obtained from PBMCs. The origin of the receptors is a human donor in good health (CMV status not recorded). Some clones in this sample may be carry-over from other donors' samples.

The rearrangement links TRBV14 to TRBJ1-3, with no clear D. This CDR3 has 16 residues. Trimming stripped 0 bases from V and 0 bases from J, with 9 bases between. The germline CDR1 and CDR2 sequences are SGHDN and FVKESK. The CDR3, as DNA: TGTGCCAGCAGCCAAGATATGCGGGGCTCTGGAAACACCATATATTTT. Its translation: CASSQDMRGSGNTIYF.

This clonotype came up a few times. The chain uses TRBV7-9 and TRBJ2-2, with D perhaps TRBD2 (6 bases). The V gene lost 6 bases and the J gene lost 1 base, with 12 bases spanning the gap. The CDR3 is 15 residues long. Germline CDR1 reads SEHNR; CDR2 reads FQNEAQ (reference sequence). The CDR3 loop reads CASRSGTENTGELFF. The CDR3 nucleotides are TGTGCCAGCAGATCCGGGACTGAGAACACCGGGGAGCTGTTTTTT.

This clonotype was recorded many times. This chain joins TRBV29-1 and TRBJ1-1; tentative D call: TRBD1 (6 bases). Germline CDR1 is SQVTM and CDR2 is ANQGSEA. The CDR3 extends over 13 amino acids. The V gene lost 6 bases and the J gene lost 5 bases, with 16 bases spanning the gap. CDR3 DNA sequence: TGCAGCGTCACAGAGGACAGATGGACTGAAGCTTTCTTT. Protein sequence: CSVTEDRWTEAFF.

This clonotype was counted at least ten times. The chain links TRBV7-2 to TRBJ1-3, with D uncertain. The germline CDR1 and CDR2 sequences are SGHTA and FQGNSA. The V gene lost 0 bases and the J gene lost 4 bases, with 13 bases spanning the gap. The CDR3 consists of 16 residues. The CDR3 protein is CASSLANRAAGNTIYF. In DNA form, the CDR3 reads TGTGCCAGCAGCTTAGCGAATCGGGCTGCCGGAAACACCATATATTTT.

This clonotype turned up a few times. V is TRBV6-1 and J is TRBJ1-1; tentatively, D is TRBD1 (6 bases). The V end lost 6 bases, the J end lost 5 bases, and 16 bases lay between the germline ends. This CDR3 contains 14 residues. From germline, CDR1 is MNHNS and CDR2 SASEGT. The CDR3: CASSSDSGRTEAFF. In DNA, the CDR3 is TGTGCCAGCAGCTCGGACAGCGGGAGGACTGAAGCTTTCTTT.

This clonotype came up many times. CDR3 protein: CASSLAGTGLRSMNTEAFF. The CDR3 DNA reads TGTGCCAGCAGCTTAGCGGGGACAGGACTACGTTCGATGAACACTGAAGCTTTCTTT. The rearrangement uses TRBV7-2 and TRBJ1-1, with 8 bases aligning to TRBD1. The trim removed 0 bases at V and 0 bases at J, leaving 12 bases unmatched. The germline V gene has CDR1 SGHTA and CDR2 FQGNSA. This CDR3 contains 19 residues.

This chain connects TRBV11-2 to TRBJ2-7; 11 bases agree with TRBD2. Looked up from germline, CDR1 is SGHAT and CDR2 is FQNNGV. The CDR3 sequence is 16 residues long. Losses at the gene ends were 3 bases for V and 5 bases for J; bases not matched to a gene: 9. In DNA, the CDR3 is TGTGCCAGCAGCTTGGTCACTAGCGGGAGTTTCGACGAGCAGTACTTC. Protein sequence: CASSLVTSGSFDEQYF. Full variable domain (remainder filled in from reference TRBV11-2 and TRBJ2-7): EAGVAQSPRYKIIEKRQSVAFWCNPISGHATLYWYQQILGQGPKLLIQFQNNGVVDDSQLPKDRFSAERLKGVDSTLKIQPAKLEDSAVYLCASSLVTSGSFDEQYFGPGTRLTVT.

The chain uses TRBV6-5 and TRBJ1-3, with unresolved D. CDR1 and CDR2 from the germline V gene are MNHEY and SVGAGI. The CDR3 is 15 amino acids. The germline V and J ends were trimmed by 2 bases and 0 bases, with 8 bases remaining between them. Here the CDR3 DNA reads TGTGCCAGCAGTTACGGTCCGACCTCTGGAAACACCATATATTTT. This encodes CASSYGPTSGNTIYF.

At least ten counts were recorded for this clonotype. V usage is TRBV19 and J usage is TRBJ2-5, with D possibly matching TRBD2 (7 bases). The germline gives CDR1 LNHDA, CDR2 SQIVND (reference sequence). CDR3 size: 13 residues. V was clipped by 6 bases and J by 5 bases, with 13 bases between them. CDR3 sequence: CASSRGGPETQYF. CDR3 sequence (DNA): TGTGCCAGTAGCAGGGGAGGGCCGGAGACCCAGTACTTC.

This clonotype showed up just a few times. For the CDR3, the DNA is TGTGCCAGCAGCGGCGCGGAGAGGTTGAACACTGAAGCTTTCTTT. It translates to CASSGAERLNTEAFF. This chain connects TRBV5-4 to TRBJ1-1; D gene unclear. V dropped 4 bases and J dropped 0 bases, with 13 bases sitting between them. The germline V gene has CDR1 SGHNT and CDR2 YYREEE (reference sequence). The CDR3 is made up of 15 amino acids.

Many counts were recorded for this clonotype. The chain combines TRBV25-1 with TRBJ2-5; D gene ambiguous. CDR1 and CDR2 (germline): MGHDK, SYGVNS. Trimming left V 6 bases short and J 1 base short, with 9 bases between. The CDR3 runs 13 residues. CDR3 loop: CASRDPIQETQYF. For the CDR3, the DNA is TGTGCCAGCAGGGATCCGATCCAAGAGACCCAGTACTTC.

Of note for this clonotype: A read error is possible here, since a much larger clone lies one base away. The chain recombines TRBV11-3 with TRBJ2-3; TRBD1 might be the D (6 bases). This CDR3 contains 15 residues. Germline values: CDR1 SGHNT, CDR2 YENEEA. CDR3 protein: CTSSLRGIFTDTQYF. CDR3 nucleotides: TGTACCAGCAGCTTAAGGGGGATTTTCACAGATACGCAGTATTTT.

A few counts support this clonotype. V gene TRBV29-1 combines with J gene TRBJ2-5; D perhaps matches TRBD2 (5 bases). Germline V gene sequence: CDR1 SQVTM, CDR2 ANQGSEA. Trimming took 7 bases from V and 6 from J, leaving 9 bases between them. CDR3 length equals 10 residues. CDR3 sequence (DNA): TGCAGCGCCGGGATGAAGACCCAGTACTTC. Protein sequence: CSAGMKTQYF.

This clonotype was counted at least ten times. A junction boundary mismatches the germline segment, possibly from a read error. This rearrangement joins TRBV7-3 to TRBJ2-1; TRBD2 aligns across 12 bases. This CDR3 region has 14 residues. CDR1 SGHTA and CDR2 FQGTGA come from the germline V gene. The CDR3 reads CASSLGTSGRGLVF. The CDR3 DNA reads as TGTGCCAGCAGCTTGGGGACTAGCGGGCGAGGGTTAGTCTTC.

This clonotype showed up many times. The gene calls are TRBV7-7 and TRBJ2-5, with TRBD1 matching 12 bases. The germline gives CDR1 SSHAT, CDR2 FNYEAQ (reference sequence). CDR3 length equals 16 residues. The V segment lost 5 bases and the J segment 5 bases; nucleotides outside the gene matches: 9. The CDR3 is CASSPTGTGGGETQYF. The CDR3 DNA is TGTGCCAGCAGCCCAACCGGGACAGGGGGCGGCGAGACCCAGTACTTC.

This clonotype was seen a few times. The chain recombines TRBV20-1 with TRBJ2-4, with TRBD1 identical over 8 bases. Germline V gene lookup returns CDR1 DFQATT and CDR2 SNEGSKA (reference sequence). This CDR3 is built from 18 residues. J gave up 7 bases and V 0 bases, and 17 bases lay outside the gene matches. CDR3 DNA sequence: TGCAGTGCTAGAGATCGATCAGTATACGACAGGGGTACGAACATTCAGTACTTC. Its protein is CSARDRSVYDRGTNIQYF.

The sample holds many counts of this clonotype. The chain recombines TRBV28 with TRBJ1-1; D possibly corresponds to TRBD1 (6 bases). This CDR3 is 15 amino acids long. Germline CDR1 MDHEN, CDR2 SYDVKM. The V end was cut by 3 bases, the J end by 0 bases, with 11 bases between. CDR3 protein: CASSFYRDMNTEAFF. CDR3 nucleotide sequence: TGTGCCAGCAGTTTTTACAGGGACATGAACACTGAAGCTTTCTTT.

There are many counts of this clonotype. The chain links TRBV7-3 to TRBJ2-3; 8 bases fit TRBD2. The CDR3 loop spans 15 amino acids. From germline, CDR1 is SGHTA and CDR2 FQGTGA. V gave up 2 bases and J gave up 4 bases; unmatched junction bases: 5. CDR3 sequence reads: CASSLVAGGSDTQYF. The CDR3 bases are TGTGCCAGCAGCTTAGTCGCGGGAGGCTCAGATACGCAGTATTTT. The entire variable domain, with the rest obtained from reference TRBV7-3 and TRBJ2-3, is as follows: GAGVSQTPSNKVTEKGKYVELRCDPISGHTALYWYRQSLGQGPEFLIYFQGTGAADDSGLPNDRFFAVRPEGSVSTLKIQRTERGDSAVYLCASSLVAGGSDTQYFGPGTRLTVL.

This clonotype has ten or more counts. The chain combines TRBV7-2 with TRBJ2-7; 7 bases map to TRBD1. CDR1 and CDR2 from the germline V gene are SGHTA and FQGNSA. This CDR3 comprises 14 residues. Trimming at V came to 5 bases and at J to 2 bases, leaving 6 bases not matched to a gene. The CDR3 DNA reads as TGTGCCAGCAGCCGAGGGACAGAGACCTACGAGCAGTACTTC. It encodes CASSRGTETYEQYF.

The gene calls are TRBV12-3 or TRBV12-4 and TRBJ2-5; TRBD2 agrees at 9 bases. This CDR3 has 17 amino acids. V lost 5 bases, J lost 2 bases, and 12 bases stayed unmatched. The CDR3 bases are TGTGCCAGCAGTCCCTTAGGCAGCGGGGGGTTACAAGAGACCCAGTACTTC. This codes for CASSPLGSGGLQETQYF.

Many counts were recorded for this clonotype. This rearrangement joins TRBV19 to TRBJ2-1, with 8 bases lining up with TRBD2. Looked up from germline, CDR1 is LNHDA and CDR2 is SQIVND (reference sequence). The CDR3 is 17 residues long. V shed 3 bases and J 5 bases; nucleotides not matched to a gene: 12. DNA of the CDR3: TGTGCCAGTAGTATCCCCTTACCCTTAGCGGGGCACAATGAGCAGTTCTTC. Translating gives CASSIPLPLAGHNEQFF.

This clonotype was found many times. This chain uses TRBV6-2 or TRBV6-3 with TRBJ2-7, with 7 bases aligning to TRBD1. Per the germline V gene, CDR1 is MNHEY and CDR2 is SVGEGT. V lost 2 bases, J lost 6 bases, and 7 bases stayed unmatched. CDR3 length: 14 amino acids. The DNA for the CDR3 is TGTGCCAGCAGTTACCTTCGACAGGGTGTCGAGCAGTACTTC. Encoded protein: CASSYLRQGVEQYF.

This clonotype was detected many times. The V gene is TRBV7-8, the J gene TRBJ2-3, with TRBD2 matching 9 bases. Germline assignment: CDR1 SGHVS and CDR2 FQNEAQ. The CDR3 totals 16 residues. V lost 1 base and J lost 5; bases outside the gene matches: 7. CDR3: CASSLEASGAGDTQYF. The DNA for the CDR3 is TGTGCCAGCAGCTTAGAGGCTAGCGGGGCCGGAGATACGCAGTATTTT.

This clonotype was counted at least ten times. V usage is TRBV12-3 or TRBV12-4 and J usage is TRBJ1-1, with D perhaps TRBD1 (5 bases). Trimming cost V 8 bases and J 0 bases, with 10 bases left between them. The CDR3 is 13 residues long. CDR3 amino acids: CASGTSMNTEAFF. The CDR3 bases are TGTGCCAGCGGGACTTCTATGAACACTGAAGCTTTCTTT.

This clonotype was counted at least ten times. CDR3 DNA sequence: TGTGCCAGCAGCTTCGACAGGTCCAATCTCAACGAGCAGTACTTC. The encoded protein is CASSFDRSNLNEQYF. V and J are TRBV7-2 and TRBJ2-7, with D possibly TRBD1 on 6 matching bases. V was shortened by 3 bases and J by 5 bases, with 17 bases between the two germline ends. The CDR3 is made up of 15 amino acids. The germline V gene has CDR1 SGHTA and CDR2 FQGNSA. Using reference TRBV7-2 and TRBJ2-7 for the parts outside the CDR3, the full variable domain is GAGVSQSPSNKVTEKGKDVELRCDPISGHTALYWYRQSLGQGLEFLIYFQGNSAPDKSGLPSDRFSAERTGGSVSTLTIQRTQQEDSAVYLCASSFDRSNLNEQYFGPGTRLTVT.

The chain couples TRBV28 to TRBJ1-5, with TRBD1 matching 8 bases. CDR1 MDHEN and CDR2 SYDVKM come from the germline V gene. The CDR3 has 15 residues. The V gene end was trimmed by 4 bases and the J gene end by 4 bases; junction bases not matched to a gene: 6. CDR3 in DNA: TGTGCCAGCAGTTCGACAGGGGTGGAAAATCAGCCCCAGCATTTT. This translates into CASSSTGVENQPQHF.